This entry is about one T cell receptor beta chain. This specimen belongs to a study of T cell repertoires in ileal Crohn's disease. The repertoire was sequenced with immunoSEQ multiplex PCR; TCRdb's copy has only in-frame clones and lacks some. The table lists around 1,200 clones, roughly 95% of them singletons. The TCR comes from an adult with Crohn's disease. The sample comprised ileal tissue.

The CDR3 reads CASSPYRETDTQYF. The CDR3 DNA reads as TGCGCCAGCAGCCCGTACAGGGAGACAGATACGCAGTATTTT. J is TRBJ2-3 and V is TRBV5-1, with a tentative D call TRBD1 (6 bases). Germline V lookup: CDR1 SGHRS, CDR2 YFSETQ. Trimming left V 4 bases short and J 3 bases short, with 12 bases between. The CDR3 spans 14 residues.